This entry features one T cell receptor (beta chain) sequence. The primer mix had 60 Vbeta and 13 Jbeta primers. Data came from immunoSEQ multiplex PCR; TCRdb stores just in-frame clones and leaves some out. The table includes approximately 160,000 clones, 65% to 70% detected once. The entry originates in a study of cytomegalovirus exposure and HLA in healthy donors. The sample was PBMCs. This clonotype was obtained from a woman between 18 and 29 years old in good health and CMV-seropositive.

In DNA form, the CDR3 reads TGTGCCAGCTACGGGGGAAGCAATCAGCCCCAGCATTTT. Translation: CASYGGSNQPQHF. This chain links TRBV6-1 with TRBJ1-5, with a possible D match to TRBD1 (5 bases). The CDR3 loop spans 13 amino acids. Between the trimmed V and J ends, which lost 8 bases and 1 base, there was a span of 9 bases. Per germline, CDR1 MNHNS and CDR2 SASEGT.